The 22 T cell receptor beta chains listed next were all sequenced from one sample in a study of STAT5B mutations in CD4+ large granular lymphocyte leukemia. Assay used: immunoSEQ multiplex PCR; TCRdb lists only in-frame clones, some missing. The sample includes roughly 40,000 clones, 65% to 90% seen only once; the top ten take 2.6%. Sequenced material: CD4+ T cells from blood buffy coats. The receptors here all came from a human donor in good health.

The chain joins TRBV29-1 to TRBJ1-2; tentatively, D is TRBD1 (5 bases). Germline V gene lookup returns CDR1 SQVTM and CDR2 ANQGSEA. Trimming removed 4 bases from V and 0 bases from J, with 12 bases in between. The CDR3 sequence is 14 residues long. CDR3 residues: CSVAYGQANYGYTF. The CDR3 DNA sequence: TGCAGCGTTGCTTATGGACAAGCTAACTATGGCTACACCTTC.

The chain has TRBV21-1 and TRBJ2-4. TRBV21-1 is deemed a pseudogene. The CDR3 has 16 residues. CDR3 protein: CASSKRANIAKNIQYF. Here the CDR3 DNA reads TGTGCCAGCAGCAAAAGGGCTAACATAGCCAAAAACATTCAGTACTTC.

The V and J genes are TRBV29-1 and TRBJ1-2; D gene unclear. Germline V lookup: CDR1 SQVTM, CDR2 ANQGSEA. The CDR3 is 14 amino acids. The V end was cut by 3 bases, the J end by 3 bases, with 14 bases between. CDR3 DNA: TGCAGCGTTGAGGACGCCGGGATGTACTATGGCTACACCTTC. The encoded protein is CSVEDAGMYYGYTF.

This chain uses TRBV19 with TRBJ2-6; no firm D call. This CDR3 contains 13 residues. Germline CDR1 is LNHDA and CDR2 is SQIVND (reference sequence). CDR3: CAVGYSGANVLTF. The CDR3 DNA reads TGTGCGGTCGGGTACTCTGGGGCCAACGTCCTGACTTTC.

The chain has TRBV7-2 and TRBJ1-1, with D maybe TRBD1 (6 bases). The germline gives CDR1 SGHTA, CDR2 FQGNSA. The CDR3 is 14 amino acids. V lost 5 bases to trimming and J lost 2 bases, with 12 bases between them. The chain's CDR3 is CASSLQGSNTEAFF. CDR3 bases: TGTGCCAGCAGCCTGCAGGGGAGTAACACTGAAGCTTTCTTT.

The gene calls are TRBV5-6 and TRBJ2-1, with 12 bases that match TRBD2. The trim removed 6 bases at V and 0 bases at J, leaving 7 bases unmatched. CDR1 is SGHDT, CDR2 YYEEEE, per germline. The CDR3 extends over 17 amino acids. CDR3 nucleotides: TGTGCCAGCATCCAGACTAGCGGGAGCTCCTCCTACAATGAGCAGTTCTTC. Its protein is CASIQTSGSSSYNEQFF.

In this sample, this clone turned up once. CDR3 loop: CASSLGAGATYEQYF. As DNA, the CDR3 is TGTGCCAGCAGTTTAGGGGCTGGGGCGACCTACGAGCAGTACTTC. The genes are TRBV27 and TRBJ2-7, with D perhaps TRBD1 (5 bases). The CDR3 sequence is 15 residues long. CDR1 MNHEY and CDR2 SMNVEV come from the germline V gene (reference sequence). V was trimmed by 2 bases and J by 2 bases, leaving 13 bases between them.

V is TRBV20-1 and J is TRBJ1-1; a weak D match, TRBD1 (6 bases). Germline V gives CDR1 DFQATT, CDR2 SNEGSKA (reference sequence). The ends were cut back, 7 bases at V and 13 bases at J, with 19 bases in the middle. There are 11 residues in the CDR3. The CDR3: CSVGTRGFDFF. For the CDR3, the DNA is TGCAGTGTCGGGACAAGGGGTTTTGATTTCTTT.

This sequence joins TRBV14 and TRBJ2-7, with D maybe TRBD2 (5 bases). Trimming took off 5 bases at V and 7 bases at J, with 9 bases between the two ends. CDR1 and CDR2 (germline): SGHDN, FVKESK. The CDR3 totals 11 residues. DNA for the CDR3: TGTGCCAGCAGCGTTAGAGGGGAGCAGTACTTC. It is translated as CASSVRGEQYF.

The V gene is TRBV15, the J gene TRBJ1-3; perhaps TRBD1 as D (5 bases). The CDR3 is made up of 14 amino acids. In germline, CDR1 is LNHNV, CDR2 YYDKDF (reference sequence). V was trimmed by 8 bases and J by 4 bases, leaving 15 bases between them. The CDR3 sequence: CATSQGFGGNTIYF. The CDR3 nucleotides read TGTGCCACCTCGCAGGGATTCGGGGGAAACACCATATATTTT.

Turning to this clone: Other DNA sequences in this sample translate to the same CDR3. The chain recombines TRBV7-2 with TRBJ1-3; D gene ambiguous. Looked up from germline, CDR1 is SGHTA and CDR2 is FQGNSA. The CDR3 runs 13 residues. Trimming left V 5 bases short and J 4 bases short, with 9 bases between. Here the CDR3 DNA reads TGTGCCAGCAGCCCCGGGCAGGGAAACACCATATATTTT. Its protein is CASSPGQGNTIYF.

The chain combines TRBV28 with TRBJ1-1; D ambiguous. The CDR3 runs 13 residues. Trimming stripped 5 bases from V and 0 bases from J, with 7 bases between. From germline, CDR1 is MDHEN and CDR2 SYDVKM. CDR3: CASSLGVNTEAFF. DNA of the CDR3: TGTGCCAGCAGTCTCGGAGTGAACACTGAAGCTTTCTTT.

The chain uses TRBV29-1 and TRBJ2-1, with a weak D call TRBD2 (6 bases). This CDR3 contains 15 residues. Trimming removed 8 bases at V and 8 bases at J, with 25 bases between. CDR1 SQVTM and CDR2 ANQGSEA come from the germline V gene. The CDR3 here is CSYEIGGTPSDEQFF. Written as DNA, the CDR3 is TGCAGCTACGAAATCGGCGGGACCCCTAGTGATGAGCAGTTCTTC.

This clone was seen only once. CDR3 residues: CSGLGNTEAFF. The CDR3 DNA follows: TGCAGCGGTCTCGGGAACACTGAAGCTTTCTTT. The rearrangement links TRBV29-1 to TRBJ1-1, with D uncertain. V was trimmed by 7 bases and J by 1 base, leaving 7 bases between them. This CDR3 has 11 residues. CDR1 and CDR2 from the germline V gene are SQVTM and ANQGSEA.

This chain links TRBV7-2 with TRBJ2-1; D might be TRBD2 (5 bases). The CDR3 contains 13 residues. V was shortened by 5 bases and J by 6 bases, with 11 bases between the two germline ends. From germline, CDR1 is SGHTA and CDR2 FQGNSA. Here the CDR3 reads CASSPRTPNEQFF. The CDR3 coding sequence is TGTGCCAGCAGCCCTAGGACTCCCAATGAGCAGTTCTTC.

The genes are TRBV29-1 and TRBJ1-1; D gene ambiguous. Trimming took off 4 bases at V and 7 bases at J, with 7 bases between the two ends. There are 10 residues in the CDR3. Germline V gives CDR1 SQVTM, CDR2 ANQGSEA. CDR3 region: CSVGEGEAFF. The CDR3 region has the DNA TGCAGCGTTGGGGAGGGTGAAGCTTTCTTT.

The V call is TRBV7-9, the J call TRBJ2-7, with 10 bases aligning to TRBD1. Germline V CDR1 and CDR2: SEHNR, FQNEAQ (reference sequence). The CDR3 consists of 14 residues. The ends lost 4 bases at V and 3 bases at J; junction bases unmatched: 3. CDR3 sequence (DNA): TGTGCCAGCAGCTATGGACAGGGGGTCTACGAGCAGTACTTC. Translated: CASSYGQGVYEQYF.

This rearrangement joins TRBV27 to TRBJ1-2; weak D call: TRBD1 (6 bases). This CDR3 has 13 residues. Trimming took off 6 bases at V and 6 bases at J, with 14 bases between the two ends. Germline assignment: CDR1 MNHEY and CDR2 SMNVEV (reference sequence). The CDR3 coding sequence is TGTGCCAGCAGCAAAGGGGGGCGCGATGGCTACACCTTC. Its translation: CASSKGGRDGYTF.

The rearrangement uses TRBV7-2 and TRBJ1-2; the match to TRBD1 covers 9 bases. The CDR3 loop spans 15 amino acids. Germline lookup yields CDR1 SGHTA and CDR2 FQGNSA. The ends lost 5 bases at V and 6 bases at J; junction bases unmatched: 10. The CDR3 nucleotides are TGTGCCAGCAGCGCCGACAGGGGGAGAAATGATGGCTACACCTTC. This translates into CASSADRGRNDGYTF.

The gene calls are TRBV18 and TRBJ1-1, with TRBD1 identical over 7 bases. The J segment lost 1 base and the V segment lost 3 bases, leaving 2 bases of the junction unmatched. This CDR3 spans 14 amino acids. CDR1 is KGHSH and CDR2 is LQKENI in the germline V gene. The CDR3 bases are TGTGCCAGCTCACCGACAGGGTCGAACACTGAAGCTTTCTTT. This gives the protein CASSPTGSNTEAFF.

This clone was observed once. This rearrangement joins TRBV27 to TRBJ2-3; TRBD2 aligns across 8 bases. The CDR3 covers 17 residues. Germline CDR1 and CDR2: MNHEY and SMNVEV (reference sequence). V was pared by 4 bases and J by 4 bases, with 13 bases of the junction left unmatched. The DNA of the CDR3 is TGTGCCAGCAGTTCCTCCCGACTAGCGAGGGGGGCAGATACGCAGTATTTT. Protein product: CASSSSRLARGADTQYF.

This clone occurred once. The gene calls are TRBV28 and TRBJ2-7; TRBD1 matches at 10 bases. The CDR3 loop spans 15 amino acids. Germline CDR1 MDHEN, CDR2 SYDVKM. The V segment lost 5 bases and the J segment 6 bases; nucleotides outside the gene matches: 10. CDR3 DNA sequence: TGTGCCAGCAGTCCCACCACCGGGACAGGGGCCGAGCAGTACTTC. Translating gives CASSPTTGTGAEQYF.